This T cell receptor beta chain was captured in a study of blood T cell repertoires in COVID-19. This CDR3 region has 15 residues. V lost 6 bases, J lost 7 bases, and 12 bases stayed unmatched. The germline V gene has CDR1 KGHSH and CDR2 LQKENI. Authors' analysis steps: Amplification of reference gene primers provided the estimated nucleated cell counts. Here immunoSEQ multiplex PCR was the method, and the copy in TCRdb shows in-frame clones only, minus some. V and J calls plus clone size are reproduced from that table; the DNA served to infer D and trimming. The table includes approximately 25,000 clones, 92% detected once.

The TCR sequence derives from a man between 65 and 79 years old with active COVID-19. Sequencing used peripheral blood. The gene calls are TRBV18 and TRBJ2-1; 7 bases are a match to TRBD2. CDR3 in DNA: TGTGCCAGCTCGCCCAGATTTAGCGGGTTAAATGAGCAGTTCTTC. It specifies CASSPRFSGLNEQFF.